Presented here are 14 T cell receptor beta chains from one specimen sequenced in a study of T cell responses to AZD1222 COVID-19 vaccine. The repertoire was sequenced with immunoSEQ multiplex PCR; TCRdb's copy has only in-frame clones and lacks some. This sample has about 180,000 clones, with about 86% found just once. Sequencing was performed on peripheral blood, taken on day 0 of AZD1222 vaccination. The source of these receptors is an adult in good health.

The chain couples TRBV25-1 to TRBJ1-3, with unresolved D. The V gene's germline CDR1 is MGHDK and CDR2 SYGVNS. V lost 5 bases to trimming and J lost 4 bases, with 6 bases between them. The CDR3 covers 12 residues. In nucleotides, the CDR3 is TGTGCCAGCAGTCCTGTGGGAAACACCATATATTTT. Protein product: CASSPVGNTIYF.

V usage is TRBV28 and J usage is TRBJ2-7; D possibly corresponds to TRBD1 (6 bases). The ends were cut back, 6 bases at V and 3 bases at J, with 12 bases in the middle. The germline CDR1 and CDR2 sequences are MDHEN and SYDVKM. The CDR3 is 13 residues long. The CDR3 coding sequence is TGTGCCAGCAGCCCCGGACAGATCTACGAGCAGTACTTC. Translated, it gives CASSPGQIYEQYF.

Concerning this clone: The same CDR3 can be traced to other DNA sequences in this sample. The chain combines TRBV19 with TRBJ2-7; D might be TRBD1 (5 bases). Germline V lookup: CDR1 LNHDA, CDR2 SQIVND (reference sequence). The CDR3 consists of 14 residues. Trimming took off 5 bases at V and 2 bases at J, with 13 bases between the two ends. In DNA form, the CDR3 reads TGTGCCAGTAGTCGGAAGACAGCCCCCTACGAGCAGTACTTC. Translated, it gives CASSRKTAPYEQYF.

V is TRBV19 and J is TRBJ1-6, with no clear D. V shed 7 bases and J shed 6 bases, with 16 bases lying between them. Germline values: CDR1 LNHDA, CDR2 SQIVND (reference sequence). The CDR3 sequence is 15 residues long. The CDR3 protein is CASKEEGIGNSPLHF. CDR3 nucleotide sequence: TGTGCCAGTAAAGAAGAGGGCATCGGTAATTCACCCCTCCACTTT.

The chain is built from TRBV7-2 and TRBJ1-2; TRBD1 agrees at 7 bases. V shed 4 bases, J shed 1 base, and the junction held 3 bases outside the gene matches. In germline, CDR1 is SGHTA, CDR2 FQGNSA. CDR3 length: 14 amino acids. CDR3 coding DNA: TGTGCCAGCAGCTCCGGGACAGATAACTATGGCTACACCTTC. Translated: CASSSGTDNYGYTF. The variable domain in full, with the rest retrieved from reference TRBV7-2 and TRBJ1-2, is GAGVSQSPSNKVTEKGKDVELRCDPISGHTALYWYRQSLGQGLEFLIYFQGNSAPDKSGLPSDRFSAERTGGSVSTLTIQRTQQEDSAVYLCASSSGTDNYGYTFGSGTRLTVV.

The rearrangement uses TRBV5-4 and TRBJ1-1, with 7 bases lining up with TRBD1. The germline V gene has CDR1 SGHNT and CDR2 YYREEE (reference sequence). With 4 bases clipped from V and 9 bases from J, the junction kept 9 bases outside the gene matches. The CDR3 has 13 amino acids. CDR3 loop: CASSDRDRSKAFF. The CDR3 DNA is TGTGCCAGCAGCGACCGGGACAGAAGTAAAGCTTTCTTT.

This rearrangement joins TRBV6-4 to TRBJ1-1, with TRBD1 matching over 9 bases. With 7 bases clipped from V and 7 bases from J, the junction kept 10 bases outside the gene matches. CDR1 is MRHNA and CDR2 is SNTAGT in the germline V gene. This CDR3 spans 14 amino acids. The CDR3 loop is CASKSRTGAVEAFF. The CDR3 DNA reads TGTGCCAGCAAGAGTCGGACAGGGGCGGTTGAAGCTTTCTTT.

V gene TRBV6-5 combines with J gene TRBJ1-2; no clear D gene. Deletions cut 0 bases from V and 3 bases from J, with 8 bases between. Germline CDR1 is MNHEY and CDR2 is SVGAGI. The CDR3 is 14 amino acids. CDR3 nucleotide sequence: TGTGCCAGCAGTTACTCGACGGGGTACTATGGCTACACCTTC. It is translated as CASSYSTGYYGYTF.

The rearrangement uses TRBV20-1 and TRBJ2-3; no definite D call. Trimming removed 6 bases from V and 2 bases from J, with 6 bases in between. Germline loops: CDR1 DFQATT, CDR2 SNEGSKA (reference sequence). This CDR3 is 11 amino acids long. The CDR3 DNA reads as TGCAGTGCCGGAACCACAGATACGCAGTATTTT. This codes for CSAGTTDTQYF.

This clone has a handful of counts. The gene calls are TRBV4-1 and TRBJ2-7; 11 positions agree with TRBD2. There are 17 residues in the CDR3. Germline CDR1 reads MGHRA; CDR2 reads YSYEKL. The V segment lost 0 bases and the J segment 3 bases; nucleotides outside the gene matches: 7. The CDR3, as DNA: TGCGCCAGCAGCCAAGAAGCACTAGCGGGGGTCATCTACGAGCAGTACTTC. This gives the protein CASSQEALAGVIYEQYF.

The chain couples TRBV11-2 to TRBJ1-1; D gene uncertain. The V end was cut by 1 base, the J end by 0 bases, with 6 bases between. CDR1 is SGHAT, CDR2 FQNNGV, per germline. This CDR3 region has 14 residues. The CDR3 nucleotides read TGTGCCAGCAGCTTAGTAGGGTTGAACACTGAAGCTTTCTTT. Translating gives CASSLVGLNTEAFF.

This clone was picked up a small number of times. V gene TRBV20-1 combines with J gene TRBJ1-5, with a possible D match to TRBD1 (5 bases). The CDR3 has 13 residues. Per the germline V gene, CDR1 is DFQATT and CDR2 is SNEGSKA (reference sequence). Deletions cut 3 bases from V and 4 bases from J, with 10 bases between. CDR3 DNA: TGCAGTGCTAGTGGGGCGGTGAATCAGCCCCAGCATTTT. Translation gives CSASGAVNQPQHF.

V usage is TRBV6-5 and J usage is TRBJ2-7; 12 nucleotides line up with TRBD1. V lost 7 bases to trimming and J lost 6 bases; unmatched junction nucleotides: 4. The CDR3 extends over 13 amino acids. Looked up from germline, CDR1 is MNHEY and CDR2 is SVGAGI. The CDR3 DNA reads as TGTGCCAGCACCCGGGACAGGGGGCGCGAGCAGTACTTC. The encoded protein is CASTRDRGREQYF.

This clone was seen once. The sample contains more than one DNA sequence encoding this CDR3. V is TRBV9 and J is TRBJ1-1; no clear D gene. This CDR3 contains 13 residues. Trimming cost V 0 bases and J 5 bases, with 8 bases left between them. Germline V gene data show CDR1 as SGDLS and CDR2 as YYNGEE. The CDR3 coding sequence is TGTGCCAGCAGCGTAGGGGCTGCAACTGAAGCTTTCTTT. Translation: CASSVGAATEAFF.